These T cell receptor beta chains were read from a single sample in a study of blood T cells in healthy people across ages. TCRdb analysed the 5' RACE reads with MiXCR anew, one entry per CDR3 protein. The sample lists 1.5 million to 2 million distinct CDR3 sequences, about 28% seen once, with 7.7% in the top ten. Sequencing was done on a sample of blood. The receptors stem from a woman aged 30 to 39 in good health. CDR3s include the opening cysteine and the closing phenylalanine or tryptophan. D genes are given only for firm matches. Part of the rows lack a size; the others show once, few, many or a class for expanded clones.

clone size: many; D gene: .; J gene: TRBJ2-3; V gene: TRBV6-5; CDR3 protein: CASRRDGSRLKYF; CDR3 DNA: TGTGCCAGCAGACGGGACGGATCCAGGCTCAAGTATTTT
clone size: .; D gene: .; J gene: TRBJ2-3; V gene: TRBV5-1; CDR3 protein: CASSLVPSDRTSLTQYF; CDR3 DNA: TGCGCCAGCAGCTTGGTTCCCTCGGACAGAACGTCCCTTACGCAGTATTTT
clone size: many; D gene: TRBD1; J gene: TRBJ2-1; V gene: TRBV5-1; CDR3 protein: CASSKTTGARGNEQFF; CDR3 DNA: TGCGCCAGCAGCAAGACAACAGGGGCCAGGGGTAATGAGCAGTTCTTC
clone size: .; D gene: .; J gene: TRBJ2-7; V gene: TRBV2; CDR3 protein: CASSGERLFGYEQYF; CDR3 DNA: TGTGCCAGCAGTGGCGAGCGTCTGTTTGGTTACGAGCAGTACTTC
clone size: .; D gene: .; J gene: TRBJ1-5; V gene: TRBV18; CDR3 protein: CASSPRGDHNQPQHF; CDR3 DNA: TGTGCCAGCTCACCACGGGGGGACCACAATCAGCCCCAGCATTTT
clone size: many; D gene: .; J gene: TRBJ2-6; V gene: TRBV5-1; CDR3 protein: CASWATGANVLTF; CDR3 DNA: TGCGCCAGTTGGGCCACTGGGGCCAACGTCCTGACTTTC
clone size: many; D gene: .; J gene: TRBJ2-5; V gene: TRBV7-2; CDR3 protein: CASSPDRRETQYF; CDR3 DNA: TGTGCCAGCAGTCCCGACAGGCGGGAGACCCAGTACTTC
clone size: few; D gene: .; J gene: TRBJ2-5; V gene: TRBV6-5; CDR3 protein: CASSYSITGGWETQYF; CDR3 DNA: TGTGCCAGCAGTTACTCGATAACCGGGGGCTGGGAGACCCAGTACTTC
clone size: few; D gene: TRBD1; J gene: TRBJ1-4; V gene: TRBV9; CDR3 protein: CASSVGQGTGEKLFF; CDR3 DNA: TGTGCCAGCAGCGTAGGACAGGGGACAGGTGAAAAACTGTTTTTT
clone size: .; D gene: .; J gene: TRBJ2-2; V gene: TRBV3-1; CDR3 protein: CASSLGGPATGELFF; CDR3 DNA: TGTGCCAGCAGCTTGGGGGGGCCGGCCACCGGGGAGCTGTTTTTT
clone size: .; D gene: TRBD1; J gene: TRBJ2-1; V gene: TRBV11-2; CDR3 protein: CASGETGLEQFF; CDR3 DNA: TGTGCCAGCGGCGAGACAGGGCTTGAGCAGTTCTTC
clone size: few; D gene: .; J gene: TRBJ2-1; V gene: TRBV4-3; CDR3 protein: CASSQDRASFNEQFF; CDR3 DNA: TGCGCCAGCAGCCAAGACAGGGCTAGCTTTAATGAGCAGTTCTTC
clone size: .; D gene: TRBD1; J gene: TRBJ1-2; V gene: TRBV3-1; CDR3 protein: CASRNSGTANYGYTF; CDR3 DNA: TGTGCCAGCCGAAACTCCGGGACAGCTAACTATGGCTACACCTTC
clone size: .; D gene: .; J gene: TRBJ1-1; V gene: TRBV7-2; CDR3 protein: CASSHAAVNTEAFF; CDR3 DNA: TGTGCCAGCAGCCACGCAGCAGTGAACACTGAAGCTTTCTTT
clone size: .; D gene: TRBD1; J gene: TRBJ1-4; V gene: TRBV7-9; CDR3 protein: CASSLNPGGSEKLFF; CDR3 DNA: TGTGCCAGCAGCTTAAACCCAGGGGGAAGTGAAAAACTGTTTTTT
clone size: few; D gene: .; J gene: TRBJ1-2; V gene: TRBV20-1; CDR3 protein: CSAPAQDYGYTF; CDR3 DNA: TGCAGTGCTCCGGCGCAGGACTATGGCTACACCTTC
clone size: .; D gene: TRBD1; J gene: TRBJ2-5; V gene: TRBV10-1; CDR3 protein: CASSESRTGQETQYF; CDR3 DNA: TGCGCCAGCAGTGAGTCGAGGACAGGGCAAGAGACCCAGTACTTC
clone size: few; D gene: TRBD1; J gene: TRBJ2-5; V gene: TRBV10-2; CDR3 protein: CASTPPGQGETQYF; CDR3 DNA: TGCGCCAGCACTCCTCCGGGACAGGGAGAGACCCAGTACTTC
clone size: .; D gene: TRBD1; J gene: TRBJ1-3; V gene: TRBV30; CDR3 protein: CAWTRPRTGGNTIYF; CDR3 DNA: TGTGCCTGGACCCGCCCGCGGACAGGGGGAAACACCATATATTTT
clone size: .; D gene: TRBD2; J gene: TRBJ2-5; V gene: TRBV5-6; CDR3 protein: CASSLVGTSDGTQYF; CDR3 DNA: TGTGCCAGCAGCTTGGTAGGGACTAGCGATGGGACCCAGTACTTC
clone size: .; D gene: TRBD2; J gene: TRBJ2-1; V gene: TRBV12-3/TRBV12-4; CDR3 protein: CASSLPAGLAGGYNEQFF; CDR3 DNA: TGTGCCAGCAGTTTACCAGCGGGGCTAGCGGGGGGATACAATGAGCAGTTCTTC
clone size: few; D gene: .; J gene: TRBJ1-1; V gene: TRBV4-1; CDR3 protein: CASSLGGVPGEDTEAFF; CDR3 DNA: TGCGCCAGCAGCCTCGGCGGAGTCCCGGGCGAGGACACTGAAGCTTTCTTT
clone size: many; D gene: .; J gene: TRBJ2-7; V gene: TRBV6-5; CDR3 protein: CASSYSRGVYEQYF; CDR3 DNA: TGTGCCAGCAGTTACTCCAGGGGAGTCTACGAGCAGTACTTC
clone size: .; D gene: .; J gene: TRBJ2-7; V gene: TRBV7-9; CDR3 protein: CASCLPDRNEQYF; CDR3 DNA: TGTGCCAGCTGCCTACCTGATCGAAACGAGCAGTACTTC
clone size: few; D gene: .; J gene: TRBJ2-5; V gene: TRBV6-6; CDR3 protein: CASSYVKVETQYF; CDR3 DNA: TGTGCCAGCAGTTATGTGAAAGTGGAGACCCAGTACTTC
clone size: .; D gene: TRBD1; J gene: TRBJ2-4; V gene: TRBV7-2; CDR3 protein: CASSRDRDGAKNIQYF; CDR3 DNA: TGTGCCAGCAGCCGCGACAGGGATGGCGCCAAAAACATTCAGTACTTC
clone size: .; D gene: TRBD1; J gene: TRBJ1-5; V gene: TRBV20-1; CDR3 protein: CSATDRGRQPQHF; CDR3 DNA: TGCAGTGCTACCGACAGGGGAAGACAGCCCCAGCATTTT
clone size: many; D gene: .; J gene: TRBJ2-7; V gene: TRBV5-1; CDR3 protein: CASSTLGYEQYF; CDR3 DNA: TGCGCCAGCAGCACCTTGGGCTACGAGCAGTACTTC
clone size: .; D gene: .; J gene: TRBJ2-1; V gene: TRBV6-2/TRBV6-3; CDR3 protein: CASNQGAEQFF; CDR3 DNA: TGTGCCAGCAACCAGGGAGCGGAGCAGTTCTTC
clone size: .; D gene: TRBD2; J gene: TRBJ2-6; V gene: TRBV4-3; CDR3 protein: CASSQLVAGVSSGANVLTF; CDR3 DNA: TGCGCCAGCAGCCAACTGGTCGCGGGAGTAAGCTCTGGGGCCAACGTCCTGACTTTC
clone size: few; D gene: .; J gene: TRBJ1-4; V gene: TRBV6-1; CDR3 protein: CASRDRRIEKLFF; CDR3 DNA: TGTGCCAGCAGGGATCGAAGAATTGAAAAACTGTTTTTT
clone size: few; D gene: .; J gene: TRBJ2-1; V gene: TRBV5-1; CDR3 protein: CASGTGQEQFF; CDR3 DNA: TGCGCCAGCGGTACAGGGCAGGAGCAGTTCTTC
clone size: few; D gene: .; J gene: TRBJ2-1; V gene: TRBV27; CDR3 protein: CASSWRGNHEQFF; CDR3 DNA: TGTGCCAGCAGTTGGCGCGGTAACCATGAGCAGTTCTTC
clone size: .; D gene: TRBD2; J gene: TRBJ2-2; V gene: TRBV20-1; CDR3 protein: CSATLAGVTTGELFF; CDR3 DNA: TGCAGTGCGACCCTAGCGGGAGTTACCACCGGGGAGCTGTTTTTT
clone size: .; D gene: TRBD2; J gene: TRBJ2-3; V gene: TRBV7-9; CDR3 protein: CASSFQRETDTQYF; CDR3 DNA: TGTGCCAGCAGCTTCCAGCGGGAGACAGATACGCAGTATTTT
clone size: .; D gene: .; J gene: TRBJ2-2; V gene: TRBV28; CDR3 protein: CASGEIRDLNTGELFF; CDR3 DNA: TGTGCCAGCGGGGAGATTCGGGACTTAAACACCGGGGAGCTGTTTTTT
clone size: .; D gene: .; J gene: TRBJ2-1; V gene: TRBV5-4; CDR3 protein: CASSLEAVKGSSYNEQFF; CDR3 DNA: TGTGCCAGCAGCTTGGAGGCGGTGAAAGGAAGTTCCTACAATGAGCAGTTCTTC
clone size: many; D gene: TRBD2; J gene: TRBJ2-4; V gene: TRBV29-1; CDR3 protein: CSYQGTSGRLAKNIQYF; CDR3 DNA: TGCAGCTATCAAGGGACTAGCGGGAGGCTAGCCAAAAACATTCAGTACTTC
clone size: .; D gene: .; J gene: TRBJ2-7; V gene: TRBV29-1; CDR3 protein: CSVHGTTVYEQYF; CDR3 DNA: TGCAGCGTCCACGGGACAACTGTCTACGAGCAGTACTTC
clone size: .; D gene: TRBD1; J gene: TRBJ2-7; V gene: TRBV6-6; CDR3 protein: CASSYLGQIYEQYF; CDR3 DNA: TGTGCCAGCAGTTACTTGGGACAGATTTACGAGCAGTACTTC